This entry lists 10 T cell receptor beta chains sequenced from one sample in a study of T-cell memory formation after mild COVID-19. TCRdb analysed the 5' RACE reads with MiXCR anew, one entry per CDR3 protein. Found here are around 300,000 distinct CDR3 sequences, roughly 13% of them singletons; the top ten hold about 21%. The sequenced sample was PBMCs or a T cell subset sorted from them (not recorded which). These receptors were collected from a man aged 18 to 35 who had mild COVID-19 (a few samples of this study predate the infection). Cell type and time point are not known.

This clonotype was observed at least ten times. The chain has TRBV24-1 and TRBJ2-1; 7 nucleotides match TRBD2. The germline V gene has CDR1 KGHDR and CDR2 SFDVKD. J lost 6 bases, V lost 10 bases, and 8 bases had no gene match. The CDR3 has 13 amino acids. The CDR3 here is CATEPPGGNEQFF. The CDR3 coding sequence is TGTGCCACAGAACCCCCGGGGGGCAATGAGCAGTTCTTC.

This clonotype was found a few times. The genes are TRBV5-1 and TRBJ2-1; TRBD1 is a possible D gene (5 bases). The germline V and J ends were trimmed by 4 bases and 7 bases, with 15 bases remaining between them. The germline CDR1 and CDR2 sequences are SGHRS and YFSETQ. CDR3 length equals 14 residues. This CDR3 reads CASSRTWGTNEQFF. CDR3 nucleotide sequence: TGCGCCAGCAGCCGCACTTGGGGCACAAATGAGCAGTTCTTC.

The chain uses TRBV6-2 or TRBV6-3 and TRBJ2-4; D assignment may be TRBD1 or TRBD2 (5 bases each). Trimming cost V 5 bases and J 9 bases, with 8 bases left between them. In germline, CDR1 is MNHEY, CDR2 SVGEGT. The CDR3 sequence is 11 residues long. The CDR3 is CASSGGFIQYF. The CDR3 nucleotides are TGTGCCAGCAGTGGGGGTTTCATTCAGTACTTC.

This clonotype was seen a handful of times. V is TRBV18 and J is TRBJ2-5; 8 nucleotides agree with TRBD2. Germline V lookup: CDR1 KGHSH, CDR2 LQKENI. There are 16 residues in the CDR3. V shed 2 bases, J shed 3 bases, and the junction held 8 bases outside the gene matches. CDR3 coding DNA: TGTGCCAGCTCACCAATCGGCGGGGGGCTTGAAGAGACCCAGTACTTC. This sequence encodes CASSPIGGGLEETQYF. Combining the CDR3 with reference TRBV18 and TRBJ2-5 gives the whole variable domain NAGVMQNPRHLVRRRGQEARLRCSPMKGHSHVYWYRQLPEEGLKFMVYLQKENIIDESGMPKERFSAEFPKEGPSILRIQQVVRGDSAAYFCASSPIGGGLEETQYFGPGTRLLVL.

V usage is TRBV12-3 or TRBV12-4 and J usage is TRBJ2-1, with D uncertain. This CDR3 is built from 15 residues. V lost 2 bases and J lost 5, with 13 bases in between. The CDR3 reads CASSLSSVANNEQFF. CDR3 DNA: TGTGCCAGCAGTTTATCCAGCGTCGCTAACAATGAGCAGTTCTTC.

This clonotype was observed at least ten times. V is TRBV24-1 and J is TRBJ2-2; D uncertain. V was pared by 5 bases and J by 6 bases, with 3 bases between. This CDR3 spans 11 amino acids. Per the germline V gene, CDR1 is KGHDR and CDR2 is SFDVKD. The CDR3 loop is CATSVSGELFF. In DNA form, the CDR3 reads TGTGCCACCAGTGTGTCCGGGGAGCTGTTTTTT.

This clonotype has more than one count but fewer than ten. This chain connects TRBV18 to TRBJ1-1; 7 bases map to TRBD1. Looked up from germline, CDR1 is KGHSH and CDR2 is LQKENI. The V segment lost 5 bases and the J segment 4 bases; nucleotides outside the gene matches: 16. This CDR3 spans 17 amino acids. CDR3 residues: CASSTLRTGEGGTEAFF. CDR3 nucleotide sequence: TGTGCCAGCTCAACACTCCGCACAGGGGAGGGGGGCACTGAAGCTTTCTTT.

This clonotype was seen a handful of times. The rearrangement joins TRBV7-2 to TRBJ2-1; the D gene is possibly TRBD1 (5 bases). Trimming removed 1 base from V and 2 bases from J, with 6 bases in between. This CDR3 is built from 14 residues. CDR1 SGHTA and CDR2 FQGNSA come from the germline V gene. The CDR3 sequence is CASSLVGAYNEQFF. The CDR3 nucleotides are TGTGCCAGCAGCTTAGTAGGGGCCTACAATGAGCAGTTCTTC.

This clonotype was seen at least ten times. The V call is TRBV13, the J call TRBJ2-3; D ambiguous. The CDR3 is made up of 16 amino acids. Trimming removed 3 bases at V and 4 bases at J, with 17 bases between. Germline V lookup: CDR1 PRHDT, CDR2 FYEKMQ (reference sequence). The CDR3 here is CASSFFASGAADTQYF. The CDR3 coding sequence is TGTGCCAGCAGCTTCTTTGCTAGTGGAGCAGCAGATACGCAGTATTTT.

This clonotype was found many times. V usage is TRBV7-9 and J usage is TRBJ1-6; 7 bases map to TRBD1. This CDR3 is built from 15 residues. CDR1 is SEHNR and CDR2 is FQNEAQ in the germline V gene (reference sequence). The ends lost 5 bases at V and 9 bases at J; junction bases unmatched: 10. As DNA, the CDR3 is TGTGCCAGCAGCCGCGACAGGGTGGAGTTTTCACCCCTCCACTTT. It encodes CASSRDRVEFSPLHF.